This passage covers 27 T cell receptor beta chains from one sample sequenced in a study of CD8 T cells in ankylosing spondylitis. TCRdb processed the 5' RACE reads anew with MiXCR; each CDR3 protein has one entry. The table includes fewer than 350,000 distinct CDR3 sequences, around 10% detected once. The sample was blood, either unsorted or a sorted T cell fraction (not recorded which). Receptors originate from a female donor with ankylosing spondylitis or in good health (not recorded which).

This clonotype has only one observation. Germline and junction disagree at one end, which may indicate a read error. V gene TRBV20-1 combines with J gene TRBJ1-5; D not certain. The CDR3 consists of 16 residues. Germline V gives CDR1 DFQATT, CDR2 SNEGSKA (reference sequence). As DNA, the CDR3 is TGCTGTGCTAGAGATCGTCGGCAGTCAACTGATCAGCCCCAGCATTTT. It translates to CCARDRRQSTDQPQHF.

The CDR3 DNA follows: TGTGCCAGCAGCTTAGGACTAGCGGGGGGACAGAGCTCCTACGAGCAGTACTTC. It codes for CASSLGLAGGQSSYEQYF. The rearrangement joins TRBV7-8 to TRBJ2-7; 13 nucleotides agree with TRBD2. V lost 1 base, J lost 0 bases, and 6 bases stayed unmatched. The CDR3 is 18 residues long. From germline, CDR1 is SGHVS and CDR2 FQNEAQ. Full variable domain (missing parts from reference TRBV7-8 and TRBJ2-7): GAGVSQSPRYKVAKRGQDVALRCDPISGHVSLFWYQQALGQGPEFLTYFQNEAQLDKSGLPSDRFFAERPEGSVSTLKIQRTQQEDSAVYLCASSLGLAGGQSSYEQYFGPGTRLTVT.

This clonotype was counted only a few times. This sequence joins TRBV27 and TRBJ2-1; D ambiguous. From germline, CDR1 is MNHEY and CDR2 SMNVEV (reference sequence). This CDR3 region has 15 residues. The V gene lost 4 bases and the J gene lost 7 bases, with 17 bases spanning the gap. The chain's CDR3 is CASSSQLRPSNEQFF. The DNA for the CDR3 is TGTGCCAGCAGTTCCCAGCTGAGGCCTAGTAATGAGCAGTTCTTC.

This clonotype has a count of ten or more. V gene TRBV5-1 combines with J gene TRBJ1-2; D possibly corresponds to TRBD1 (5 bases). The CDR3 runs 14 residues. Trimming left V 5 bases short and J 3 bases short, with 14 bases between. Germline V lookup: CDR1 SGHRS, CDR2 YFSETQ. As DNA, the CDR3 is TGCGCCAGCAGAGCCAGGGACCTTGACTATGGCTACACCTTC. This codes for CASRARDLDYGYTF.

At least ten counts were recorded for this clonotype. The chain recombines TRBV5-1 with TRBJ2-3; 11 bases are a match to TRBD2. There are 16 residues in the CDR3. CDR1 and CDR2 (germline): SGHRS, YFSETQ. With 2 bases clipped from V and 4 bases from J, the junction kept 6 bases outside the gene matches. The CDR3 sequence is CASSLLSGGAADTQYF. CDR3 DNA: TGCGCCAGCAGCTTACTTAGCGGGGGGGCCGCAGATACGCAGTATTTT. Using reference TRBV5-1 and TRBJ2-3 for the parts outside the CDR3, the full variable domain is KAGVTQTPRYLIKTRGQQVTLSCSPISGHRSVSWYQQTPGQGLQFLFEYFSETQRNKGNFPGRFSGRQFSNSRSEMNVSTLELGDSALYLCASSLLSGGAADTQYFGPGTRLTVL.

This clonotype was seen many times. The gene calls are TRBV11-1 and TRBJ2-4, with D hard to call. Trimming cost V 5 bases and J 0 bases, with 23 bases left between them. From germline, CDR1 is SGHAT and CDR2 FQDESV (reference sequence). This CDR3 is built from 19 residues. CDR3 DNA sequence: TGTGCCAGCAGCCCTGAAATCCGGGCCCTTACTATAGCCAAAAACATTCAGTACTTC. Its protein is CASSPEIRALTIAKNIQYF.

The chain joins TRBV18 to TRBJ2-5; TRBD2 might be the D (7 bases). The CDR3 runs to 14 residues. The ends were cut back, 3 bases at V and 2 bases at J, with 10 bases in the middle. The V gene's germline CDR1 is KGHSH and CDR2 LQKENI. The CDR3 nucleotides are TGTGCCAGCTCACCCGAGGGGGGGCAAGAGACCCAGTACTTC. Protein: CASSPEGGQETQYF.

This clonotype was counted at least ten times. CDR3: CASRREDTEAFF. CDR3 in DNA: TGCGCCAGCAGACGGGAGGACACTGAAGCTTTCTTT. The genes are TRBV5-1 and TRBJ1-1; unclear D gene. This CDR3 comprises 12 residues. Germline CDR1 SGHRS, CDR2 YFSETQ. The V end was cut by 5 bases, the J end by 3 bases, with 8 bases between. The variable domain in full, completed from reference TRBV5-1 and TRBJ1-1, reads KAGVTQTPRYLIKTRGQQVTLSCSPISGHRSVSWYQQTPGQGLQFLFEYFSETQRNKGNFPGRFSGRQFSNSRSEMNVSTLELGDSALYLCASRREDTEAFFGQGTRLTVV.

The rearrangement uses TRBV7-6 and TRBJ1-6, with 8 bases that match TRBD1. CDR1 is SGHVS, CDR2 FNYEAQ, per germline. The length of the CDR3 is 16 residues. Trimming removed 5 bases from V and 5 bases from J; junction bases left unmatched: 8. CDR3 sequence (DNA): TGTGCCAGCAGCGCTGAACAGGGGGGTAATAATTCACCCCTCCACTTT. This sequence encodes CASSAEQGGNNSPLHF.

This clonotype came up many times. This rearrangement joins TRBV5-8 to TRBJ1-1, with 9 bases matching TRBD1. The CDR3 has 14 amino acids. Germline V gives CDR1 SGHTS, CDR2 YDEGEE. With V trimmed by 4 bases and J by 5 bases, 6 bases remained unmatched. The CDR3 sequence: CASSTGTGNTEAFF. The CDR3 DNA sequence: TGTGCCAGCAGCACCGGGACAGGGAATACTGAAGCTTTCTTT. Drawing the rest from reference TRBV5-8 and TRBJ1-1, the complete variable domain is EAGVTQSPTHLIKTRGQQATLRCSPISGHTSVYWYQQALGLGLQFLLWYDEGEERNRGNFPPRFSGRQFPNYSSELNVNALELEDSALYLCASSTGTGNTEAFFGQGTRLTVV.

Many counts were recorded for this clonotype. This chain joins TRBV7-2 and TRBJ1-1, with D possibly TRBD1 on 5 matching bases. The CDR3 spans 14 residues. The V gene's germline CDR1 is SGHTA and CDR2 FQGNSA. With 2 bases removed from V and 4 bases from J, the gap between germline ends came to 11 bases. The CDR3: CASSLPGGGTEAFF. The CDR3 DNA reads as TGTGCCAGCAGCTTACCGGGTGGGGGCACTGAAGCTTTCTTT.

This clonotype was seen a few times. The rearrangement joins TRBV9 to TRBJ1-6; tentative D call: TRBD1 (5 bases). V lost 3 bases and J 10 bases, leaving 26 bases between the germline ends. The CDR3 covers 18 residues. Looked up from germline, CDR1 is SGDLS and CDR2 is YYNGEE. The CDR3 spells CASSDPPIGAGGESPLHF. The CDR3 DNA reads TGTGCCAGCAGCGATCCCCCTATTGGGGCGGGGGGAGAGTCACCCCTCCACTTT.

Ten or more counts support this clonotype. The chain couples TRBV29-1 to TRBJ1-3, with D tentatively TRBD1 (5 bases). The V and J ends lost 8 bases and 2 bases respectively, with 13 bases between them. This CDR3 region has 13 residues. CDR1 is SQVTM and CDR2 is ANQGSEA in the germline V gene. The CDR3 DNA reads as TGCAGCACTCACAGGCTACCTGGAAACACCATATATTTT. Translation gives CSTHRLPGNTIYF. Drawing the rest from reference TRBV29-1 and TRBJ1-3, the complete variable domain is SAVISQKPSRDICQRGTSLTIQCQVDSQVTMMFWYRQQPGQSLTLIATANQGSEATYESGFVIDKFPISRPNLTFSTLTVSNMSPEDSSIYLCSTHRLPGNTIYFGEGSWLTVV.

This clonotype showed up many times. CDR3: CSVAYLGQGTYEQYF. The CDR3 region has the DNA TGCAGCGTTGCCTATTTGGGCCAAGGAACCTACGAGCAGTACTTC. The chain has TRBV29-1 and TRBJ2-7; no firm D call. Germline V gives CDR1 SQVTM, CDR2 ANQGSEA. The V end was cut by 4 bases, the J end by 2 bases, with 18 bases between. The CDR3 covers 15 residues.

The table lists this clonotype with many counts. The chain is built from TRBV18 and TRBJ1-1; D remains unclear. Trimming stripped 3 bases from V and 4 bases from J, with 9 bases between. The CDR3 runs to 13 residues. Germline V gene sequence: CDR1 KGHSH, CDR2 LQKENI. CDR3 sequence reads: CASSPFVGTEAFF. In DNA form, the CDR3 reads TGTGCCAGCTCACCCTTCGTTGGCACTGAAGCTTTCTTT. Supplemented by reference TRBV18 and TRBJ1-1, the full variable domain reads NAGVMQNPRHLVRRRGQEARLRCSPMKGHSHVYWYRQLPEEGLKFMVYLQKENIIDESGMPKERFSAEFPKEGPSILRIQQVVRGDSAAYFCASSPFVGTEAFFGQGTRLTVV.

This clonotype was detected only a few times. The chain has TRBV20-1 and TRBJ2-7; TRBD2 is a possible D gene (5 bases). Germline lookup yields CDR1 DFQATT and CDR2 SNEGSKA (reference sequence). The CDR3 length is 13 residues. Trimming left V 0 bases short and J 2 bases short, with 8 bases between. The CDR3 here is CSARDVEAYEQYF. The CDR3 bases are TGCAGTGCTAGAGATGTGGAGGCCTACGAGCAGTACTTC.

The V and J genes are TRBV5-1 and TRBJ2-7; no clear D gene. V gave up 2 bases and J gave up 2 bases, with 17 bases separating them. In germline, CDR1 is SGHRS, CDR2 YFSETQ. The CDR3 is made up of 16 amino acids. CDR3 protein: CASSLQFERMAYEQYF. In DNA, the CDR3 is TGCGCCAGCAGCTTACAATTTGAGAGGATGGCCTACGAGCAGTACTTC.

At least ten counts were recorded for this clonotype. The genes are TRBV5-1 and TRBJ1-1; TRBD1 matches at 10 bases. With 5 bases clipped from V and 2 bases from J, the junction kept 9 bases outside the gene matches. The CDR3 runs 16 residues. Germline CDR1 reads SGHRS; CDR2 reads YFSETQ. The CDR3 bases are TGCGCCAGCAGTCTGACAGGGGGCGATCCCAACACTGAAGCTTTCTTT. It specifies CASSLTGGDPNTEAFF.

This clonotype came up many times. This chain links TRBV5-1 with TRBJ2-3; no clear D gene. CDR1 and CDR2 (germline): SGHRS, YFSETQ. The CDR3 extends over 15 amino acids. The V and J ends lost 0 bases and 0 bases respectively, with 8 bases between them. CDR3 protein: CASSLVGRSTDTQYF. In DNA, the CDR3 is TGCGCCAGCAGCTTGGTCGGGCGTAGCACAGATACGCAGTATTTT. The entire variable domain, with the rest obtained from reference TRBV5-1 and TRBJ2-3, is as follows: KAGVTQTPRYLIKTRGQQVTLSCSPISGHRSVSWYQQTPGQGLQFLFEYFSETQRNKGNFPGRFSGRQFSNSRSEMNVSTLELGDSALYLCASSLVGRSTDTQYFGPGTRLTVL.

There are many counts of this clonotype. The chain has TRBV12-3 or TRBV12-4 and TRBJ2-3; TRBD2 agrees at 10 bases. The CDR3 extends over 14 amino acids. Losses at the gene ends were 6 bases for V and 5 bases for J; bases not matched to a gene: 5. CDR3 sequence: CASSKREGRDTQYF. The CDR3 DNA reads TGTGCCAGCAGCAAGCGGGAGGGTAGAGATACGCAGTATTTT.

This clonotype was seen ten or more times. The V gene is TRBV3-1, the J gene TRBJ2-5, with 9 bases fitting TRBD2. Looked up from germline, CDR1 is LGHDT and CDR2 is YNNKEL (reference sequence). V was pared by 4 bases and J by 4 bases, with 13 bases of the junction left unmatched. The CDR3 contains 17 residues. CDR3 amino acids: CASSLHPSGEPRETQYF. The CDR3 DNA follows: TGTGCCAGCAGCCTTCATCCTAGCGGGGAGCCTCGAGAGACCCAGTACTTC.

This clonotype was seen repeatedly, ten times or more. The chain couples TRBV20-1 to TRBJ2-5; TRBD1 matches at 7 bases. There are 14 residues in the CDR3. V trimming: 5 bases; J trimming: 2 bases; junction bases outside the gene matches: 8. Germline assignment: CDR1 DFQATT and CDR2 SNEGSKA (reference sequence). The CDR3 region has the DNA TGCAGTGCTGTGAAGGGGGCAGTTCAAGAGACCCAGTACTTC. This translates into CSAVKGAVQETQYF.

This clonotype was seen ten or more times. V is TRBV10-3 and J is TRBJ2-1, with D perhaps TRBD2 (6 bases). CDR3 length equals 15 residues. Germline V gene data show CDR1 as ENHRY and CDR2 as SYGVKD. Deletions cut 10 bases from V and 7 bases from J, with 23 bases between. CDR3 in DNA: TGTGCCACCCTGCCCCACGGGGACTCCGGGAATGAGCAGTTCTTC. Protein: CATLPHGDSGNEQFF.

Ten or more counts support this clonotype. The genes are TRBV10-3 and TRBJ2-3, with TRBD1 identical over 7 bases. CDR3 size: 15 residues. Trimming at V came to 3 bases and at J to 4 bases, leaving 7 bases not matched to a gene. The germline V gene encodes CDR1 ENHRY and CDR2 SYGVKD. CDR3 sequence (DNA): TGTGCCATCAGTGATTCCGGACAGGCCTCAGATACGCAGTATTTT. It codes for CAISDSGQASDTQYF.

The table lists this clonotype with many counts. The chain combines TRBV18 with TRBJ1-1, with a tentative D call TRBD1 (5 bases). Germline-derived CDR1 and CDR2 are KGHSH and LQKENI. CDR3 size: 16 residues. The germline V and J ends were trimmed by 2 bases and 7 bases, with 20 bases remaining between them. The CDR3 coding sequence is TGTGCCAGCTCACCAAACGCGGGGCAGGGCATGGGTGAAGCTTTCTTT. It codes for CASSPNAGQGMGEAFF.

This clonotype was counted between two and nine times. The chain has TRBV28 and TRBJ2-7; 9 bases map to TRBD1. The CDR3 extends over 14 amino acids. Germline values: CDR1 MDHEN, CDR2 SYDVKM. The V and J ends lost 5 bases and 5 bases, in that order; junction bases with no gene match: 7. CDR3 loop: CASSPRDRENEQYF. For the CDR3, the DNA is TGTGCCAGCAGTCCCAGGGACAGGGAGAACGAGCAGTACTTC.

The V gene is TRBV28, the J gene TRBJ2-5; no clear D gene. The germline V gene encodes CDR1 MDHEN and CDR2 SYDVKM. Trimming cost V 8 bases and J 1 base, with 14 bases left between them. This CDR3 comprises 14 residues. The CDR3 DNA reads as TGTGCCAGCTTGTCCGGTCAGCCCCAAGAGACCCAGTACTTC. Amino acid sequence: CASLSGQPQETQYF. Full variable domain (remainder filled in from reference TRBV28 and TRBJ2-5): DVKVTQSSRYLVKRTGEKVFLECVQDMDHENMFWYRQDPGLGLRLIYFSYDVKMKEKGDIPEGYSVSREKKERFSLILESASTNQTSMYLCASLSGQPQETQYFGPGTRLLVL.